The T cell receptor beta chain under discussion was sequenced for a study of T cell repertoires in cytomegalovirus infection. Study background: Alongside well-studied HLA-B-restricted CMV epitopes, recently identified HLA-C-restricted CMV epitopes were also used. TCR beta signatures that were public indicated CMV infection and matching HLA type. The study, taken as a whole, reports: The ex vivo response showed dominance by HLA-C-restricted CMV-specific TCR beta clonotypes. The study identified carriers of CMV plus the relevant HLA from cumulative public TCR beta family frequency.

The CDR3 covers 16 residues. The germline V gene encodes CDR1 DFQATT and CDR2 SNEGSKA (reference sequence). The V end was cut by 0 bases, the J end by 5 bases, with 19 bases between. TCRdb reprocessed the reads with MiXCR, giving one entry per CDR3 protein. This sample carries about 740,000 distinct CDR3 sequences, roughly 36% of them seen once, and the ten largest clones take 15% to 20%. Details on this clonotype: Its antigen is not known.

This chain links TRBV20-1 with TRBJ2-5, with D tentatively TRBD1 or TRBD2 (5 bases each). This specimen consisted of cultured PBMCs, obtained from culture after CMV antigen stimulation. The clonotype originates from a human donor in good health (CMV status not recorded). Some clones in this sample may be carry-over from other donors' samples. DNA for the CDR3: TGCAGTGCTAGAGATACGGGGCGCCGGGTCGAGGAGACCCAGTACTTC. Translating it yields CSARDTGRRVEETQYF.